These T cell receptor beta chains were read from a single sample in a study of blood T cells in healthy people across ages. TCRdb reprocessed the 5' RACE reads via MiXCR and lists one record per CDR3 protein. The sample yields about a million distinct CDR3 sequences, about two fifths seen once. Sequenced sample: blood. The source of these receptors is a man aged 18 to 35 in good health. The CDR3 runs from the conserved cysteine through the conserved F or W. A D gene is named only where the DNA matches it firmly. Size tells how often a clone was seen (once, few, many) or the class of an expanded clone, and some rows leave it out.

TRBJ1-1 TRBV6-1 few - CASIYREENEAFF TGTGCCAGCATCTACAGGGAAGAAAACGAAGCTTTCTTT
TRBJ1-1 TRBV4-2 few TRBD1 CASSRRQGEAFF TGTGCCAGCAGCCGCCGACAGGGTGAAGCTTTCTTT
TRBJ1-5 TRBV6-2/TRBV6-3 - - CASSYSSARGNRNQPQHF TGTGCCAGCAGTTACTCATCCGCCAGGGGCAATCGCAATCAGCCCCAGCATTTT
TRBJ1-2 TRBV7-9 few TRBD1 CASSLLTGTNYGYTF TGTGCCAGCAGCTTGTTGACAGGGACTAACTATGGCTACACCTTC
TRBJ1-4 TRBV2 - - CASRADPADEKLFF TGTGCCAGCAGGGCGGACCCAGCGGATGAAAAACTGTTTTTT
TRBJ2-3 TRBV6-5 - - CASSYRTESTDTQYF TGTGCCAGCAGTTACAGGACAGAGTCCACAGATACGCAGTATTTT
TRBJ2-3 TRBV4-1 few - CASSQVQQGGGTDTQYF TGCGCCAGCAGCCAAGTTCAACAGGGAGGAGGCACAGATACGCAGTATTTT
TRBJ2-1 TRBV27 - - CASNRAASSYNERYF TGTGCCAGCAATAGGGCCGCAAGCTCCTACAATGAGCGGTACTTC
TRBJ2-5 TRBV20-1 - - CSASVKHEQYF TGCAGTGCTAGTGTAAAGCATGAGCAGTACTTC
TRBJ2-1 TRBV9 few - CASSVVSGPNEQFF TGTGCCAGCAGCGTAGTGTCGGGTCCCAATGAGCAGTTCTTC
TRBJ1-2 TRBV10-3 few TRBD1 CATQGSGQGAKGWGYTF TGTGCCACACAAGGCTCGGGACAGGGGGCGAAAGGCTGGGGCTACACCTTC
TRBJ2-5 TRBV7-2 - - CASSQGLSSQGTQYF TGTGCCAGCAGCCAGGGACTTTCTTCACAAGGGACCCAGTACTTC
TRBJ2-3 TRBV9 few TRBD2 CASSIETSGGTDTQYF TGTGCCAGCAGCATCGAGACTAGCGGGGGCACAGATACGCAGTATTTT
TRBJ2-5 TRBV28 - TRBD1 CASSYVWTGTANQETQYF TGTGCCAGCAGTTATGTTTGGACGGGGACAGCTAACCAAGAGACCCAGTACTTC
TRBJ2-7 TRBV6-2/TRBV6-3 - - CANRKRGVEQYF TGTGCCAACCGAAAGAGGGGGGTCGAGCAGTACTTC
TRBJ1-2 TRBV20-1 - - CSASWSMGFGYTF TGCAGTGCTAGTTGGAGCATGGGGTTTGGCTACACCTTC
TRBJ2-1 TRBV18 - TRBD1 CASSSQGAVRSYNEQFF TGTGCCAGCTCGTCCCAGGGGGCAGTACGATCCTACAATGAGCAGTTCTTC
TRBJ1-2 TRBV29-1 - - CSVAEGFANYGYTF TGCAGCGTGGCCGAGGGGTTTGCTAACTATGGCTACACCTTC
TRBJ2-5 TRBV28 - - CASSLSRKETQYF TGTGCCAGCAGTTTATCCCGGAAAGAGACCCAGTACTTC
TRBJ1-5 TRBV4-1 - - CASSQVVGQPLEEPQHF TGCGCCAGCAGCCAAGTGGTTGGACAGCCGCTAGAAGAGCCCCAGCATTTT
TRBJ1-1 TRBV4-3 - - CASSQDLGEGTEAFF TGCGCCAGCAGCCAAGATCTCGGGGAGGGGACTGAAGCTTTCTTT
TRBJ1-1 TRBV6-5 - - CASSSLGVGLPTEAFF TGTGCCAGCAGTTCCCTAGGGGTGGGGTTGCCCACTGAAGCTTTCTTT
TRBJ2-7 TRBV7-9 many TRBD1 CASSLGGLYEQYF TGCGCCAGCAGCCTAGGGGGCCTATACGAGCAGTACTTC
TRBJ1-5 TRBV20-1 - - CSVQFNSNQPQHF TGCAGTGTACAGTTTAATAGCAATCAGCCCCAGCATTTT
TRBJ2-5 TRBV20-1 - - CSARDYTQNSETQYF TGCAGTGCTAGAGATTATACCCAGAATTCAGAGACCCAGTACTTC
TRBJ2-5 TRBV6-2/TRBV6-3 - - CASSYVGTQETQYF TGTGCCAGCAGTTATGTCGGTACCCAAGAGACCCAGTACTTC
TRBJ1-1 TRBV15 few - CATSRVGQGANTEAFF TGTGCCACCAGCAGAGTAGGACAAGGGGCGAACACTGAAGCTTTCTTT
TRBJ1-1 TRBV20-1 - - CSARDRLKEGHNTEAFF TGCAGTGCTAGAGACCGCCTCAAGGAGGGGCATAACACTGAAGCTTTCTTT
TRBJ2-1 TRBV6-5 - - CASSYSGYRGSGEQFF TGTGCCAGCAGTTACTCGGGTTACCGGGGGTCGGGTGAGCAGTTCTTC
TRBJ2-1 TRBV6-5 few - CASSSQIYNEQFF TGTGCCAGCAGTTCGCAAATATACAATGAGCAGTTCTTC
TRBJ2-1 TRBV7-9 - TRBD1 CASSLRTGETGNEQFF TGTGCCAGCAGCTTGCGGACAGGGGAGACGGGCAATGAGCAGTTCTTC
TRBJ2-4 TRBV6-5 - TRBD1 CASRYGGQALGLEQYF TGTGCCAGCAGGTACGGGGGACAGGCACTCGGGTTGGAGCAGTACTTC
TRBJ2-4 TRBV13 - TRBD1 CASSSPGTGQYKQYF TGTGCCAGCAGCTCCCCCGGGACAGGACAATACAAGCAGTACTTC
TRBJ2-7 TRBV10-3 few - CAISERQSSSYEQYF TGTGCCATCAGTGAGAGGCAGTCGAGCTCCTACGAGCAGTACTTC
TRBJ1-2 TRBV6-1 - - CASLGERASGINYGYTF TGTGCCAGCTTGGGGGAACGGGCCTCGGGAATAAACTATGGCTACACCTTC
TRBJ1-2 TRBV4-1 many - CASSQDWQLQYGYTF TGCGCCAGCAGCCAAGATTGGCAGTTACAATATGGCTACACCTTC
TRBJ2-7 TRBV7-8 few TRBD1 CASSLRGQGSYEQYF TGTGCCAGCAGCTTAAGGGGACAGGGATCCTACGAGCAGTACTTC
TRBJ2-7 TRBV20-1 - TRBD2 CSARFGGGSYEQYF TGCAGTGCTAGATTCGGGGGAGGGTCCTACGAGCAGTACTTC
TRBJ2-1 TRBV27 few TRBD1 CASSWGTGVTNEQFF TGTGCCAGCAGTTGGGGGACAGGGGTTACCAATGAGCAGTTCTTC
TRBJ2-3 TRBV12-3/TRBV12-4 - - CASSFFGVSDTQYF TGTGCCAGCAGTTTTTTTGGGGTGTCTGATACGCAGTATTTT
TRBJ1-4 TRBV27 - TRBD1 CASSFIAPDRTNEKLFF TGTGCCAGCAGTTTTATTGCCCCGGACAGGACGAATGAAAAACTGTTTTTT
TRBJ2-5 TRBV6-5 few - CASTKGTYQEQYF TGTGCCAGCACGAAAGGGACATACCAGGAGCAGTACTTC
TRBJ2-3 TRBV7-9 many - CASSVKGADTQYF TGTGCCAGCTCGGTGAAGGGAGCAGATACGCAGTATTTT
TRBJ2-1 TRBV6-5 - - CASSYSIPDGDERWSYNGQFF TGTGCCAGCAGTTACTCGATCCCGGATGGAGACGAGAGGTGGTCCTACAATGGGCAGTTCTTC
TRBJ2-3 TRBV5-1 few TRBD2 CASSPTAGGRADTQYF TGCGCCAGCAGCCCTACCGCGGGAGGGCGGGCAGATACGCAGTATTTT
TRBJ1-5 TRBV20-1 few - CSASQQGKEANQPQHF TGCAGTGCTAGCCAACAGGGTAAGGAAGCAAATCAGCCCCAGCATTTT
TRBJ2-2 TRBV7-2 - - CASNLGAGELFF TGTGCCAGCAACCTCGGGGCCGGGGAGCTGTTTTTT
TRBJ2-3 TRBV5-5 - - CASSFDPSGKDTQYF TGTGCCAGCAGCTTCGACCCGTCAGGGAAAGATACGCAGTATTTT
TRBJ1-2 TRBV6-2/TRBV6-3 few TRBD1 CASSGQGTARYGYTF TGTGCCAGCAGTGGCCAGGGGACAGCTCGGTATGGCTACACCTTC
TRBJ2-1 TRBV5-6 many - CASSQWGHAYNEQFF TGTGCCAGCAGCCAATGGGGCCACGCCTACAATGAGCAGTTCTTC
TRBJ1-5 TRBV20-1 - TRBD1 CSAIPGGRYRNQPQHF TGCAGTGCCATCCCAGGGGGCCGTTATCGCAATCAGCCCCAGCATTTT
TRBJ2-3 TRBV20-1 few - CSARDGTAVTDTQYF TGCAGTGCTAGAGACGGGACCGCGGTAACAGATACGCAGTATTTT
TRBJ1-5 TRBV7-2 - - CASSYRAGQPQHF TGTGCCAGCAGCTACAGGGCTGGTCAGCCCCAGCATTTT
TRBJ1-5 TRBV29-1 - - CSVTTGYGNQPQHF TGCAGCGTTACTACAGGGTACGGCAATCAGCCCCAGCATTTT
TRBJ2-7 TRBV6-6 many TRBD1 CASSGTAYEQYF TGTGCCAGCAGTGGGACAGCATACGAGCAGTACTTC